This entry features one T cell receptor (beta chain) sequence. These data belong to a study of CD8+CD57+ T cells in acquired aplastic anemia. Study-wide context: The study obtained an average of about 3.4 ug of DNA from sorted CD4+ and CD8+ cells. In CD4+ cells, healthy donors produced an average of approximately 11 million reads.

Germline V lookup: CDR1 DFQATT, CDR2 SNEGSKA (reference sequence). The CDR3 totals 13 residues. V lost 3 bases to trimming and J lost 8 bases, with 11 bases between them. TCR beta VDJ combinations and CDR3 sequences were profiled from genomic DNA. MiXCR was run by TCRdb on the reads, yielding one entry per CDR3 protein. This table has 35,000 to 45,000 distinct CDR3 sequences, around 76% appearing once. The J gene is TRBJ1-6, the V gene TRBV20-1; D is ambiguous. The TCR comes from a human donor in good health, serving as a control. The sequenced material came from sorted CD4+, CD8+, or CD8+CD57+ T cells (not recorded which) from PBMCs. The CDR3 loop is CSARGSRDSPLHF. DNA for the CDR3: TGCAGTGCTAGGGGATCTCGGGATTCACCCCTCCACTTT.